This T cell receptor (beta chain) derives from a study of graft-versus-host responses after intestinal transplantation. Study-wide background: Recipients received multivisceral, liver-intestinal, or isolated intestinal transplants. Recipients uniformly received anti-thymocyte globulin induction, followed by tacrolimus and steroids for approximately 3 years.

Study-wide results and caveats: When patients had graft-donor T cell macrochimerism, their allografts held high graft-versus-host to host-versus-graft clonal ratios. Analysis identified GvH clones in recipient marrow, with some appearing first in ileum or blood.

Points on this clone: Its antigen is undetermined.

V lost 0 bases and J lost 0, with 12 bases in between. The CDR3 loop spans 16 amino acids. Germline V gives CDR1 GTSNPN, CDR2 SVGIG (reference sequence). Measured with immunoSEQ multiplex PCR; TCRdb has only the in-frame clones, and not every one. The sample contains over 100,000 clones, approximately 95% of which appear only once. The sequence was collected from a human donor who received an intestinal transplant. The V call is TRBV30, the J call TRBJ1-3, with unresolved D. This sample comprised unstimulated CD4+ T cells sorted from spleen or lymph node cells, obtained before intestinal transplant. CDR3 sequence (DNA): TGTGCCTGGAGTGTAATTAAGGCCTACTCTGGAAACACCATATATTTT. Amino acid sequence: CAWSVIKAYSGNTIYF.